This T cell receptor beta chain stems from a study of a mutant IDH1 vaccine in newly diagnosed glioma. Looking at the study overall: Vaccines were begun 4-6 weeks after radiotherapy alone, or with temozolomide cycles. Prior therapy was radiotherapy, temozolomide, or both; most received both.

CDR1 is MNHEY, CDR2 SVGAGI, per germline. This CDR3 comprises 14 residues. V dropped 10 bases and J dropped 5 bases, with 18 bases sitting between them. The time point denotes: week 5, during vaccination. With topical imiquimod, each dose of the vaccine consisted of 300 ug of mutant IDH1 20-mer peptide. The astrocytomas were IDH1-mutant, ATRX-negative, and WHO grade 3 or 4. Note on this clone: Its antigen remains unknown.

General study results and limits: Induction of immune responses by the vaccine occurred in 85% to 95% of patients.

The data were produced by immunoSEQ multiplex PCR, yet TCRdb's version contains in-frame clones alone and is incomplete. The sample records more than 25,000 clones, 60% to 80% being singletons. The source of this sequence is a man between 40 and 49 years old with glioma. The material sequenced was PBMCs, taken from a glioma patient whose treatment included an IDH1 peptide vaccine. The J gene is TRBJ1-3, the V gene TRBV6-5, with D possibly being TRBD1 (5 bases). CDR3: CATQTDLFRNTIYF. The DNA of the CDR3 is TGTGCCACCCAGACAGACCTCTTTCGAAACACCATATATTTT.